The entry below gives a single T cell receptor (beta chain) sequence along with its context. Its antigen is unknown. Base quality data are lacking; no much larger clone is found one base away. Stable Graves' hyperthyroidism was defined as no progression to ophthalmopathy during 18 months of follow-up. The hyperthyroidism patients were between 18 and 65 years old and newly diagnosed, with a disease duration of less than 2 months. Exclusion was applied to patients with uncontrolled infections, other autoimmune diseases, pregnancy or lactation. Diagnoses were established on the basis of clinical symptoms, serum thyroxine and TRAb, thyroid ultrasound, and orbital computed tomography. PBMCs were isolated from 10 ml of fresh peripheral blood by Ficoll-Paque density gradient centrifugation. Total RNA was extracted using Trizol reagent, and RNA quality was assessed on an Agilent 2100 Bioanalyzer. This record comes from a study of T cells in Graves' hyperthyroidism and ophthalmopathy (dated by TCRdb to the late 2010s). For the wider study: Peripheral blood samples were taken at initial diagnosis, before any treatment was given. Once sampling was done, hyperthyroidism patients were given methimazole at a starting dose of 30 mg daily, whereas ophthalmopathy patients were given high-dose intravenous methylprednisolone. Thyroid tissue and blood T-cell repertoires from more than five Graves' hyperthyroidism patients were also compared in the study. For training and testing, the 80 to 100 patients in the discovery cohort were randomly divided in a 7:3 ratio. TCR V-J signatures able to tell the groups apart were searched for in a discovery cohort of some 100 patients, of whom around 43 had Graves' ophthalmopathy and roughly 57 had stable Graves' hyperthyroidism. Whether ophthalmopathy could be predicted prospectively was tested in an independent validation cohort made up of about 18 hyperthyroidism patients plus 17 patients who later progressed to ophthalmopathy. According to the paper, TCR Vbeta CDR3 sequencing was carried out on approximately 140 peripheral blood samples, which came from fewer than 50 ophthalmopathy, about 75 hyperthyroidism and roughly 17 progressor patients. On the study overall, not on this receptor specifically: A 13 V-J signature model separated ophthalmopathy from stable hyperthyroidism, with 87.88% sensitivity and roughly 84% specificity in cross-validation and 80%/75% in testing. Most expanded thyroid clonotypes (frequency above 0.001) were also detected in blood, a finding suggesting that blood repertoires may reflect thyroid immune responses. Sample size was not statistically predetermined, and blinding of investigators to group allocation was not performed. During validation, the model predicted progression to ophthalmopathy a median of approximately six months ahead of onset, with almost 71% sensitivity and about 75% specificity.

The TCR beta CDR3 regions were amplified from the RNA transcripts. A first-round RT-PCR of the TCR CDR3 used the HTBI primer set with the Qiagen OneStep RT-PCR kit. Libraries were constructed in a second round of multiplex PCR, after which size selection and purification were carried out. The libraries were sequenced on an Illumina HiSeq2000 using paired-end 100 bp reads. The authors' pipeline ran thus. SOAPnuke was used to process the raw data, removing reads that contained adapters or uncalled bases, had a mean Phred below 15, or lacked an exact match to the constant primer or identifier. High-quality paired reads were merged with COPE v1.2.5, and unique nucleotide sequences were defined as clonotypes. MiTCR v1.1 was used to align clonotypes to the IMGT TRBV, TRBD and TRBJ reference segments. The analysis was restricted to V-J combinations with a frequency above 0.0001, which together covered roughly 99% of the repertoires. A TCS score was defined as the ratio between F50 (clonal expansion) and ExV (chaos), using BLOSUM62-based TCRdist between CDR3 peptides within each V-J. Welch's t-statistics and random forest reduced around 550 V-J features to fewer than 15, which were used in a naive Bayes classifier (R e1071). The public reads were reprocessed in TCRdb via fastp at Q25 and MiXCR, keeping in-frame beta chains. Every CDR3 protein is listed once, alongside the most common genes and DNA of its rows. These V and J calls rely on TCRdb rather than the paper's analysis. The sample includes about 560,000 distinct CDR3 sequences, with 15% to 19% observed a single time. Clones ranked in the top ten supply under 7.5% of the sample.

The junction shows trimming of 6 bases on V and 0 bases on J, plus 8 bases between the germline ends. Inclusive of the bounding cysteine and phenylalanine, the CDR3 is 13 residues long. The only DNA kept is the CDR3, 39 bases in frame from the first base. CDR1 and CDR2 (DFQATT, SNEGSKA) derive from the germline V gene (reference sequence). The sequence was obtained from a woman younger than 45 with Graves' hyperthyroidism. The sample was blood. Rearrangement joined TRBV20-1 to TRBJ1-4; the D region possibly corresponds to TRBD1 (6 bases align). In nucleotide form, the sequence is TGCAGTGCGGACAGCCCAACTAATGAAAAACTGTTTTTT. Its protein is CSADSPTNEKLFF.